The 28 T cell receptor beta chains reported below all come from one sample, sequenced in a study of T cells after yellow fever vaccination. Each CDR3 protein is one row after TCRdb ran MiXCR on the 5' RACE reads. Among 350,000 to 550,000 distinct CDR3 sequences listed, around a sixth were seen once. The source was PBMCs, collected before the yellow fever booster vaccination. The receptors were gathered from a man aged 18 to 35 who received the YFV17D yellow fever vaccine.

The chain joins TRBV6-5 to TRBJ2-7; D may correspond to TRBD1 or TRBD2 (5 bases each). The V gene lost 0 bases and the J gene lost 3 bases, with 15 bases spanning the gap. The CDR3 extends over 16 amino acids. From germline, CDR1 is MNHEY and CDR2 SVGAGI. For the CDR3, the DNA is TGTGCCAGCAGTTACTCGGGGACCAGGGCAGACTACGAGCAGTACTTC. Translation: CASSYSGTRADYEQYF.

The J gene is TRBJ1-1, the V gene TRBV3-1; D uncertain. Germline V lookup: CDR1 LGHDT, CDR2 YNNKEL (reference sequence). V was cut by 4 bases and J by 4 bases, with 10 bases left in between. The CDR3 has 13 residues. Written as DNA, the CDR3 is TGTGCCAGCAGCCGTCTACGGGGCACTGAAGCTTTCTTT. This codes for CASSRLRGTEAFF.

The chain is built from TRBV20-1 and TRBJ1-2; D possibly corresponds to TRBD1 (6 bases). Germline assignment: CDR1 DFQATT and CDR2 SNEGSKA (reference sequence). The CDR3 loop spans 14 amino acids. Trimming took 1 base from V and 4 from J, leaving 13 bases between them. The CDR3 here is CSARAPGAFYGYTF. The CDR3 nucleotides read TGCAGTGCTAGAGCCCCAGGGGCCTTCTATGGCTACACCTTC.

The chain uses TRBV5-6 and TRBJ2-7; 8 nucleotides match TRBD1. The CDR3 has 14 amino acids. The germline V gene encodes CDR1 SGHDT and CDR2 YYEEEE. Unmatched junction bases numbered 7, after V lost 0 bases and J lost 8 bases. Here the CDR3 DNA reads TGTGCCAGCAGCTTGGCCCAGGGGGCTAGTAAGCAGTACTTC. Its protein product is CASSLAQGASKQYF. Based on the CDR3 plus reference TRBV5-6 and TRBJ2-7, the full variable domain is DAGVTQSPTHLIKTRGQQVTLRCSPKSGHDTVSWYQQALGQGPQFIFQYYEEEERQRGNFPDRFSGHQFPNYSSELNVNALLLGDSALYLCASSLAQGASKQYFGPGTRLTVT.

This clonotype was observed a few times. CDR3 amino acids: CSAGTGAISGNTIYF. The CDR3 DNA reads TGCAGCGCCGGGACAGGGGCCATCTCTGGAAACACCATATATTTT. This rearrangement joins TRBV29-1 to TRBJ1-3; 10 bases are shared with TRBD1. The germline V gene encodes CDR1 SQVTM and CDR2 ANQGSEA. The CDR3 runs to 15 residues. With V trimmed by 7 bases and J by 0 bases, 6 bases remained unmatched.

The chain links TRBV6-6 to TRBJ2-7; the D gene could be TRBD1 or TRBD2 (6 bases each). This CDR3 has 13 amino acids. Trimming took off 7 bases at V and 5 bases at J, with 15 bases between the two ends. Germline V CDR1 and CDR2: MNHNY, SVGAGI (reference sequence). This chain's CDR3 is CASTEGRGDEQYV. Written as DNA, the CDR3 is TGTGCCAGCACGGAAGGAAGGGGGGACGAGCAGTACGTC.

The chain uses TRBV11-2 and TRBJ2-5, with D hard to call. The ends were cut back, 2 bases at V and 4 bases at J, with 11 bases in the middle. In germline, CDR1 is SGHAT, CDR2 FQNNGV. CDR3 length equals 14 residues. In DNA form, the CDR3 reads TGTGCCAGCAGCTTAATCTCCTGGCGAGAGACCCAGTACTTC. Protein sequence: CASSLISWRETQYF.

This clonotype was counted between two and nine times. The CDR3 region is CASSDPGTAGSDTQYF. CDR3 coding DNA: TGTGCCAGCAGTGACCCCGGGACAGCGGGGTCGGATACGCAGTATTTT. The chain carries TRBV25-1 and TRBJ2-3; D tentatively reads TRBD1 or TRBD2 (7 bases each). V shed 3 bases and J shed 6 bases, with 19 bases lying between them. CDR3 length equals 16 residues. Germline CDR1 is MGHDK and CDR2 is SYGVNS. The full variable domain, with the rest looked up from reference TRBV25-1 and TRBJ2-3, is EADIYQTPRYLVIGTGKKITLECSQTMGHDKMYWYQQDPGMELHLIHYSYGVNSTEKGDLSSESTVSRIRTEHFPLTLESARPSHTSQYLCASSDPGTAGSDTQYFGPGTRLTVL.

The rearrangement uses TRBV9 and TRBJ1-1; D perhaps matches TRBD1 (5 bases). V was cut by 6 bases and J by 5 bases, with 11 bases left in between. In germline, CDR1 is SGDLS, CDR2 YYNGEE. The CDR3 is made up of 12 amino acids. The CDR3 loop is CASMGTGTEAFF. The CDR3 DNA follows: TGTGCCAGCATGGGGACGGGGACTGAAGCTTTCTTT.

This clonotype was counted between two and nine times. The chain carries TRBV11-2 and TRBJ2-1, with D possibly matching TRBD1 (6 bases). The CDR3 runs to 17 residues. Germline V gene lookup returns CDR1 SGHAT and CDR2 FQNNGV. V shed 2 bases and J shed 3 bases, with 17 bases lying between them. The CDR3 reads CASSLRVHRVGYNEQFF. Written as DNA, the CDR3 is TGTGCCAGCAGCTTACGAGTGCACAGGGTCGGCTACAATGAGCAGTTCTTC.

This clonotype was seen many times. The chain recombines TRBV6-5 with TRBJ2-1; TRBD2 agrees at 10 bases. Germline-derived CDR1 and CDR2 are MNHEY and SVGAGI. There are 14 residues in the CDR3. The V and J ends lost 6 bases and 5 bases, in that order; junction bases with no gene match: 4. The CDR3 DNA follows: TGTGCCAGCAGACCGGGACTAGCGAACAATGAGCAGTTCTTC. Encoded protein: CASRPGLANNEQFF.

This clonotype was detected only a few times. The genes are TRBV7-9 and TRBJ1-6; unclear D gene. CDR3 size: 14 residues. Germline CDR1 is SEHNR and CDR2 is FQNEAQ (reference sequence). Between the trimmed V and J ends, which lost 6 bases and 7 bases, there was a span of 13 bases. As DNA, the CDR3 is TGTGCCAGCAGTCAGAACAGCGTCAATTCACCCCTCCACTTT. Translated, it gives CASSQNSVNSPLHF.

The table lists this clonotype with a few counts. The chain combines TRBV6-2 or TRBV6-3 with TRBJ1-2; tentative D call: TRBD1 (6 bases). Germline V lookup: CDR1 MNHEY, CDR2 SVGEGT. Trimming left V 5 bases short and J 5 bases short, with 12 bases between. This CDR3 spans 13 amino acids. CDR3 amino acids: CASSRQDAYGYTF. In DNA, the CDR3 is TGTGCCAGCAGTCGACAGGACGCGTATGGCTACACCTTC.

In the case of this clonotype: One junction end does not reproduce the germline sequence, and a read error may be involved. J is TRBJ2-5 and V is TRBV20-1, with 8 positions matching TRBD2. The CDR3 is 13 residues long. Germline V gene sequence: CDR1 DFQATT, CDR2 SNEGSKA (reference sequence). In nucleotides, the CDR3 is TGCAGTGCTAGGGGACTAGGGTTGGGGACCCTGTACTTC. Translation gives CSARGLGLGTLYF.

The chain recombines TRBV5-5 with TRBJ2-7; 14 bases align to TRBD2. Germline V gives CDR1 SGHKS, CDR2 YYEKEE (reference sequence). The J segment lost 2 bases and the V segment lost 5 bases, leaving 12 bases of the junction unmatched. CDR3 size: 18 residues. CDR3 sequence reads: CASSLIAGLAGVTYEQYF. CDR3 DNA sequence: TGTGCCAGCAGTTTAATAGCGGGACTAGCGGGGGTAACCTACGAGCAGTACTTC.

The CDR3 reads CASSYRSGGSYNEQFF. The DNA for the CDR3 is TGTGCCAGCAGTTATAGGTCCGGGGGCTCCTACAATGAGCAGTTCTTC. The gene calls are TRBV6-5 and TRBJ2-1; maybe TRBD2 (6 bases). From germline, CDR1 is MNHEY and CDR2 SVGAGI. CDR3 size: 16 residues. The V gene lost 3 bases and the J gene lost 0 bases, with 12 bases spanning the gap.

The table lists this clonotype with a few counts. CDR3: CASSQDPDGSREKLFF. The DNA for the CDR3 is TGTGCCAGCAGCCAAGATCCCGATGGATCGCGTGAAAAACTGTTTTTT. The chain uses TRBV4-2 and TRBJ1-4, with D unclear. Germline V gene lookup returns CDR1 LGHNA and CDR2 YNFKEQ. V was trimmed by 0 bases and J by 7 bases, leaving 15 bases between them. This CDR3 contains 16 residues.

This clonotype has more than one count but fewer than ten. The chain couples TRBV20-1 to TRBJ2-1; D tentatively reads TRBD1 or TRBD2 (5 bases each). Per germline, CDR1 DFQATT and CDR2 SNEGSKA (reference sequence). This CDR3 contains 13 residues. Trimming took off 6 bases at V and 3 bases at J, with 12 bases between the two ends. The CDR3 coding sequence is TGCAGTGCCCCGGGACGGGGCTACAATGAGCAGTTCTTC. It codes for CSAPGRGYNEQFF.

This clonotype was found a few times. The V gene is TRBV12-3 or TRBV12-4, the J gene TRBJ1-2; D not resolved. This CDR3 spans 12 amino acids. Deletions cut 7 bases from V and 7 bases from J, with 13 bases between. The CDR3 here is CASTFSRGGYTF. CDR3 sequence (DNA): TGTGCCAGCACTTTCTCGCGGGGTGGCTACACCTTC.

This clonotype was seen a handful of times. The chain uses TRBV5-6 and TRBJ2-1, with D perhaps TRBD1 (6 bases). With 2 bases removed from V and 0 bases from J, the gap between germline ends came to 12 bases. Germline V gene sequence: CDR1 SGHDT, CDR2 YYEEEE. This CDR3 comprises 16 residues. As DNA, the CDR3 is TGTGCCAGCAGCTTAACAGGGATCAGCTCCTACAATGAGCAGTTCTTC. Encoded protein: CASSLTGISSYNEQFF. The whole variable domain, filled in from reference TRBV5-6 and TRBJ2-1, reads DAGVTQSPTHLIKTRGQQVTLRCSPKSGHDTVSWYQQALGQGPQFIFQYYEEEERQRGNFPDRFSGHQFPNYSSELNVNALLLGDSALYLCASSLTGISSYNEQFFGPGTRLTVL.

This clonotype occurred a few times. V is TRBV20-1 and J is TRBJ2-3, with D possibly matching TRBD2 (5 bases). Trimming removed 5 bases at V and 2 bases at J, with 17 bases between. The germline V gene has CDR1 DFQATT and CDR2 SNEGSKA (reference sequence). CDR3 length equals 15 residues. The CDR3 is CSALPGLENTDTQYF. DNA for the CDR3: TGCAGTGCTCTACCCGGACTCGAGAACACAGATACGCAGTATTTT.

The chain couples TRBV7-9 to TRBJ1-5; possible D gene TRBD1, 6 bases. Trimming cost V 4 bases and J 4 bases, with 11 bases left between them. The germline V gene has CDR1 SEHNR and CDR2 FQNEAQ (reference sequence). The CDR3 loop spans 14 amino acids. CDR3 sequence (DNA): TGTGCCAGCAGCTCCGTGACAGGAAATCAGCCCCAGCATTTT. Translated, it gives CASSSVTGNQPQHF.

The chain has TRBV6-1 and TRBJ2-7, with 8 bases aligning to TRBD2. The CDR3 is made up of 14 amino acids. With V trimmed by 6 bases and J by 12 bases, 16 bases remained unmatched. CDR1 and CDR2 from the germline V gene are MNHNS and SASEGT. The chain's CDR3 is CASRSPDPGGWRYF. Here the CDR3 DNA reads TGTGCCAGCAGGAGCCCTGATCCGGGAGGGTGGCGGTACTTC.

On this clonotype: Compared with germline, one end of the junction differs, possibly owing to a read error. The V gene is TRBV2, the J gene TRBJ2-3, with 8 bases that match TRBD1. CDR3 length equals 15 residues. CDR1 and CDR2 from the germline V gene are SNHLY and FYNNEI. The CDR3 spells CASSEERTGQDTQYF. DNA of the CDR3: TGTGCCAGCAGCGAAGAGAGGACAGGGCAAGATACGCAGTATTTT.

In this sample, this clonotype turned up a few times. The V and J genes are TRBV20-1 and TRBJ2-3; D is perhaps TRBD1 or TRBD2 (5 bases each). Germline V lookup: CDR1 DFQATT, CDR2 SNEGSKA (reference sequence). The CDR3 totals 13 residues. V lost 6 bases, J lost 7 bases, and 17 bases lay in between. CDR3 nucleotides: TGCAGTGCCCCGGGGCAGGCACGGTATACGCAGTATTTT. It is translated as CSAPGQARYTQYF.

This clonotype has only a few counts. The chain's CDR3 is CASSFTENQPQHF. The CDR3 DNA follows: TGTGCCAGCAGCTTTACAGAAAATCAGCCCCAGCATTTT. The gene calls are TRBV28 and TRBJ1-5; unclear D gene. Germline V CDR1 and CDR2: MDHEN, SYDVKM. The CDR3 has 13 residues. Trimming removed 6 bases at V and 4 bases at J, with 10 bases between.

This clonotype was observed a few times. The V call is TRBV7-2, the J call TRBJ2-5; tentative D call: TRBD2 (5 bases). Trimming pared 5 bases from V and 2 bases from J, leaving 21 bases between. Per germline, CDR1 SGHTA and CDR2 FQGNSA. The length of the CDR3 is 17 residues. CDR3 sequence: CASSQHPLALWQETQYF. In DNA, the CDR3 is TGTGCCAGCAGCCAACATCCTCTAGCCCTGTGGCAAGAGACCCAGTACTTC.

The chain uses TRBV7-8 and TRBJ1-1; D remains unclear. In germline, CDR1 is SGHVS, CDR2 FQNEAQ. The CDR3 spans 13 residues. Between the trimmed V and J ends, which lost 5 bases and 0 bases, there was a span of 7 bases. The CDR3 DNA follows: TGTGCCAGCAGCGCACAGCTGAACACTGAAGCTTTCTTT. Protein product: CASSAQLNTEAFF.